The 19 T cell receptor beta chains presented below share a single source sample, sequenced in a study of shared clonotypes between healthy human individuals. Profiled with immunoSEQ multiplex PCR; TCRdb holds only in-frame clones, not every one. The sample has roughly 1,600,000 clones; about 98.5% are singletons. The material sequenced was naive CD4+ T cells sorted from blood. Subset given: CD45RA+ positively selected. The receptors stem from a man aged 25-40 years in good health.

The chain joins TRBV6-4 to TRBJ2-2; no clear D gene. This CDR3 has 13 residues. Trimming left V 1 base short and J 8 bases short, with 8 bases between. Germline V gene lookup returns CDR1 MRHNA and CDR2 SNTAGT. The CDR3: CASSDLTSGELFF. The CDR3 DNA reads TGTGCCAGCAGTGACTTAACGTCAGGGGAGCTGTTTTTT.

J is TRBJ1-5 and V is TRBV30, with D possibly being TRBD1 (6 bases). V lost 5 bases to trimming and J lost 1 base, with 9 bases between them. Germline CDR1 GTSNPN, CDR2 SVGIG (reference sequence). The CDR3 is 13 amino acids. The CDR3 loop reads CAWAQGSNQPQHF. The CDR3 DNA sequence: TGTGCCTGGGCCCAGGGGAGCAATCAGCCCCAGCATTTT.

CDR3 nucleotides: TGTGCCAGCAGCCCCCCTGGGGCACCGTCAGGGTTGAACGAGCAGTACTTC. Its protein product is CASSPPGAPSGLNEQYF. The rearrangement joins TRBV7-9 to TRBJ2-7, with a tentative D call TRBD1 (5 bases). The CDR3 runs to 17 residues. The V end was cut by 5 bases, the J end by 5 bases, with 25 bases between. CDR1 is SEHNR and CDR2 is FQNEAQ in the germline V gene (reference sequence).

This sequence joins TRBV15 and TRBJ2-5; D is perhaps TRBD1 or TRBD2 (5 bases each). The CDR3 totals 15 residues. Germline V lookup: CDR1 LNHNV, CDR2 YYDKDF (reference sequence). The germline V and J ends were trimmed by 1 base and 7 bases, with 16 bases remaining between them. The CDR3 sequence is CATSRVTGGGVTQYF. The CDR3 DNA reads as TGTGCCACCAGCAGAGTCACTGGGGGTGGGGTGACCCAGTACTTC.

The J gene is TRBJ2-6, the V gene TRBV28; D may be TRBD1 (5 bases). Germline loops: CDR1 MDHEN, CDR2 SYDVKM. This CDR3 has 17 amino acids. V dropped 3 bases and J dropped 0 bases, with 12 bases sitting between them. CDR3 DNA: TGTGCCAGCAGTTTTAAGGGGCCGCGCTCTGGGGCCAACGTCCTGACTTTC. This encodes CASSFKGPRSGANVLTF.

Concerning this clone itself: Other DNA sequences within the sample encode an identical CDR3. The chain joins TRBV7-9 to TRBJ2-1, with 10 positions matching TRBD2. Germline V CDR1 and CDR2: SEHNR, FQNEAQ (reference sequence). The CDR3 is 17 residues long. Trimming at V came to 1 base and at J to 3 bases, leaving 6 bases not matched to a gene. The CDR3 reads CASSLGGLAGVYNEQFF. CDR3 DNA sequence: TGTGCCAGCAGCTTAGGAGGTCTAGCGGGAGTCTACAATGAGCAGTTCTTC.

The rearrangement links TRBV6-1 to TRBJ2-5, with D maybe TRBD2 (5 bases). Trimming removed 7 bases from V and 5 bases from J, with 17 bases in between. The CDR3 covers 14 residues. Per the germline V gene, CDR1 is MNHNS and CDR2 is SASEGT. CDR3 amino acids: CASIGPIRRETQYF. DNA of the CDR3: TGTGCCAGCATAGGACCTATAAGGAGGGAGACCCAGTACTTC.

This clone was detected only once. This chain joins TRBV18 and TRBJ2-3; D gene unclear. Germline values: CDR1 KGHSH, CDR2 LQKENI. CDR3 length equals 16 residues. V was cut by 3 bases and J by 0 bases, with 13 bases left in between. The CDR3 loop is CASSPEPDPSTDTQYF. The CDR3 bases are TGTGCCAGCTCACCGGAACCCGACCCTAGCACAGATACGCAGTATTTT.

The V call is TRBV25-1, the J call TRBJ2-2; 7 nucleotides agree with TRBD1. Germline lookup yields CDR1 MGHDK and CDR2 SYGVNS. The CDR3 has 15 amino acids. V was pared by 3 bases and J by 3 bases, with 4 bases of the junction left unmatched. The CDR3 DNA reads TGTGCCAGCAGTGACGACAGGGCCTACACCGGGGAGCTGTTTTTT. Translating it yields CASSDDRAYTGELFF.

The V gene is TRBV19, the J gene TRBJ2-7; the D gene is possibly TRBD1 (5 bases). Between the trimmed V and J ends, which lost 5 bases and 2 bases, there was a span of 13 bases. The CDR3 has 14 residues. The V gene's germline CDR1 is LNHDA and CDR2 SQIVND (reference sequence). Here the CDR3 reads CASSSRRGPYEQYF. The CDR3 bases are TGTGCCAGTAGTTCCCGTAGGGGCCCCTACGAGCAGTACTTC.

The rearrangement uses TRBV4-3 and TRBJ2-1, with a possible D match to TRBD2 (5 bases). This CDR3 spans 14 amino acids. V lost 1 base to trimming and J lost 10 bases, with 14 bases between them. Germline values: CDR1 LGHNA, CDR2 YSLEER. CDR3 in DNA: TGCGCCAGCAGCCAAGCTCTGAGGGCCAGGGAGCAGTTCTTC. Translation gives CASSQALRAREQFF.

The chain carries TRBV7-9 and TRBJ2-3, with TRBD1 matching 7 bases. V lost 3 bases and J lost 1; bases outside the gene matches: 4. The CDR3 sequence is 15 residues long. Germline V lookup: CDR1 SEHNR, CDR2 FQNEAQ (reference sequence). In DNA, the CDR3 is TGTGCCAGCAGCTTGGGACAGTCAGGCACAGATACGCAGTATTTT. Translated, it gives CASSLGQSGTDTQYF.

The chain has TRBV5-1 and TRBJ2-6; D not certain. V was trimmed by 4 bases and J by 1 base, leaving 9 bases between them. In germline, CDR1 is SGHRS, CDR2 YFSETQ. The CDR3 is 15 residues long. Here the CDR3 reads CASSTGRSGANVLTF. DNA of the CDR3: TGCGCCAGCAGCACCGGACGGTCTGGGGCCAACGTCCTGACTTTC. Variable domain in full (rest from reference TRBV5-1 and TRBJ2-6): KAGVTQTPRYLIKTRGQQVTLSCSPISGHRSVSWYQQTPGQGLQFLFEYFSETQRNKGNFPGRFSGRQFSNSRSEMNVSTLELGDSALYLCASSTGRSGANVLTFGAGSRLTVL.

V and J are TRBV9 and TRBJ2-2; 7 bases match TRBD2. Germline V gene lookup returns CDR1 SGDLS and CDR2 YYNGEE. The V and J ends lost 5 bases and 1 base, in that order; junction bases with no gene match: 8. This CDR3 contains 16 residues. The CDR3 reads CASSYNGGRNTGELFF. CDR3 DNA sequence: TGTGCCAGCAGTTATAACGGGGGGAGGAACACCGGGGAGCTGTTTTTT. Supplemented by reference TRBV9 and TRBJ2-2, the full variable domain reads DSGVTQTPKHLITATGQRVTLRCSPRSGDLSVYWYQQSLDQGLQFLIQYYNGEERAKGNILERFSAQQFPDLHSELNLSSLELGDSALYFCASSYNGGRNTGELFFGEGSRLTVL.

This chain joins TRBV7-6 and TRBJ1-3; no definite D call. The CDR3 is made up of 16 amino acids. V was shortened by 6 bases and J by 0 bases, with 15 bases between the two germline ends. Germline values: CDR1 SGHVS, CDR2 FNYEAQ. The CDR3, as DNA: TGTGCCAGCAGTACGGCCGTACAGAGCTCTGGAAACACCATATATTTT. As protein: CASSTAVQSSGNTIYF.

CDR3 sequence: CASSLGAGDDEQYF. As DNA, the CDR3 is TGTGCCAGCAGCTTAGGGGCAGGGGACGACGAGCAGTACTTC. V gene TRBV7-9 combines with J gene TRBJ2-7; tentative D call: TRBD1 (6 bases). Trimming left V 1 base short and J 5 bases short, with 12 bases between. Per the germline V gene, CDR1 is SEHNR and CDR2 is FQNEAQ (reference sequence). This CDR3 has 14 amino acids.

Regarding this clone: The same CDR3 also results from other DNA sequences found in this sample. The chain links TRBV5-1 to TRBJ2-2; 9 nucleotides agree with TRBD2. The V and J ends lost 0 bases and 5 bases, in that order; junction bases with no gene match: 2. Germline CDR1 and CDR2: SGHRS and YFSETQ. The CDR3 is 15 amino acids. The CDR3 DNA sequence: TGCGCCAGCAGCTTGGTAGCGGGAGATACCGGGGAGCTGTTTTTT. Its protein is CASSLVAGDTGELFF.

The chain's CDR3 is CASGLSSGLAGSSYEQYF. The CDR3 coding sequence is TGTGCCAGTGGCCTGAGTTCGGGACTAGCGGGGAGCTCCTACGAGCAGTACTTC. The chain has TRBV19 and TRBJ2-7; 13 bases align to TRBD2. V lost 8 bases and J lost 0; bases outside the gene matches: 13. This CDR3 has 18 amino acids. CDR1 and CDR2 from the germline V gene are LNHDA and SQIVND (reference sequence).

V gene TRBV5-1 combines with J gene TRBJ2-3; D gene unclear. Germline lookup yields CDR1 SGHRS and CDR2 YFSETQ. V was shortened by 5 bases and J by 0 bases, with 10 bases between the two germline ends. The CDR3 contains 14 residues. The CDR3 loop is CASRRTASTDTQYF. The CDR3 nucleotides read TGCGCCAGCAGAAGGACGGCTAGCACAGATACGCAGTATTTT.